The 10 T cell receptor beta chains below come from one sample, sequenced in a study of blood T cells in healthy people across ages. Through a sample-barcoded 5' primer and a J-beta primer mix, a second PCR was run for roughly 7 to 12 cycles. TCRdb reprocessed the 5' RACE reads with MiXCR, giving one entry per CDR3 protein. The sample includes 700,000 or so distinct CDR3 sequences, about 43% seen only once; the top ten take about 32%. Sequenced material: blood. The receptors stem from a man at least 80 years old in good health.

The chain combines TRBV28 with TRBJ2-4, with TRBD2 matching over 8 bases. Germline V CDR1 and CDR2: MDHEN, SYDVKM. Trimming took 6 bases from V and 0 from J; bases not matched to a gene: 10. This CDR3 comprises 17 residues. Here the CDR3 reads CASSRRAGGLAKNIQYF. The CDR3 region has the DNA TGTGCCAGCAGCCGTCGTGCGGGGGGTTTAGCCAAAAACATTCAGTACTTC.

This clonotype was detected many times. This rearrangement joins TRBV7-2 to TRBJ1-2, with D maybe TRBD1 (5 bases). Germline loops: CDR1 SGHTA, CDR2 FQGNSA. The V gene lost 2 bases and the J gene lost 7 bases, with 11 bases spanning the gap. This CDR3 has 13 residues. CDR3: CASSLTDQGGYTF. The CDR3 DNA is TGTGCCAGCAGCTTAACCGACCAGGGTGGCTACACCTTC. The variable domain in full, with the rest retrieved from reference TRBV7-2 and TRBJ1-2, is GAGVSQSPSNKVTEKGKDVELRCDPISGHTALYWYRQSLGQGLEFLIYFQGNSAPDKSGLPSDRFSAERTGGSVSTLTIQRTQQEDSAVYLCASSLTDQGGYTFGSGTRLTVV.

The chain uses TRBV28 and TRBJ2-7; either TRBD1 or TRBD2 may fit D (5 bases each). V lost 1 base and J lost 3, with 16 bases in between. Germline lookup yields CDR1 MDHEN and CDR2 SYDVKM. This CDR3 spans 16 amino acids. CDR3 in amino acids: CASSLLRSGTHYEQYF. CDR3 sequence (DNA): TGTGCCAGCAGTTTATTAAGGTCGGGGACCCACTACGAGCAGTACTTC.

This clonotype has just a few counts. J is TRBJ1-1 and V is TRBV14; D unresolved. CDR3 length: 14 residues. V lost 5 bases to trimming and J lost 0 bases, with 10 bases between them. Germline V CDR1 and CDR2: SGHDN, FVKESK. In DNA form, the CDR3 reads TGTGCCAGCAGCTCACACGACTTGAACACTGAAGCTTTCTTT. It encodes CASSSHDLNTEAFF.

Ten or more counts support this clonotype. The chain combines TRBV7-3 with TRBJ2-1; D may be TRBD1 or TRBD2 (7 bases each). The CDR3 runs to 16 residues. Per the germline V gene, CDR1 is SGHTA and CDR2 is FQGTGA. The V end was cut by 5 bases, the J end by 7 bases, with 21 bases between. The chain's CDR3 is CASSPRGDSSRNEQFF. CDR3 sequence (DNA): TGTGCCAGCAGCCCTCGGGGGGACAGCTCAAGAAATGAGCAGTTCTTC.

The V gene is TRBV5-1, the J gene TRBJ2-1; the D is unclear. Germline V lookup: CDR1 SGHRS, CDR2 YFSETQ. V lost 3 bases and J lost 8, with 15 bases in between. CDR3 size: 14 residues. CDR3 sequence reads: CASSSSRNRHEQFF. Here the CDR3 DNA reads TGCGCCAGCAGCTCGTCTAGAAACCGCCATGAGCAGTTCTTC.

The rearrangement uses TRBV29-1 and TRBJ2-7, with D perhaps given as TRBD1 or TRBD2 (5 bases each). The V and J ends lost 3 bases and 3 bases respectively, with 6 bases between them. CDR3 length equals 11 residues. Germline V gene lookup returns CDR1 SQVTM and CDR2 ANQGSEA. CDR3 region: CSVERGYEQYF. The CDR3 DNA reads TGCAGCGTTGAGAGGGGCTACGAGCAGTACTTC.

The chain combines TRBV5-1 with TRBJ1-6; D is ambiguous. The V and J ends lost 6 bases and 0 bases respectively, with 10 bases between them. Germline V CDR1 and CDR2: SGHRS, YFSETQ. CDR3 length equals 15 residues. The CDR3 loop reads CASTKTSSYNSPLHF. Written as DNA, the CDR3 is TGCGCCAGCACCAAAACGAGCTCCTATAATTCACCCCTCCACTTT.

This clonotype appeared a few times. This chain links TRBV4-1 with TRBJ1-1; 10 nucleotides match TRBD1. CDR3 length equals 15 residues. After removal of 5 bases from V and 5 bases from J, the junction contained 8 bases not matched to a gene. CDR1 and CDR2 (germline): MGHRA, YSYEKL. CDR3 bases: TGCGCCAGCAGCGCGCGACAGGGGGCGAGAACTGAAGCTTTCTTT. Translating gives CASSARQGARTEAFF.

The chain combines TRBV7-2 with TRBJ2-5, with D possibly being TRBD2 (7 bases). V lost 1 base and J lost 5, with 14 bases in between. The length of the CDR3 is 15 residues. Germline loops: CDR1 SGHTA, CDR2 FQGNSA. CDR3 residues: CASSLGPGEGETQYF. The CDR3 region has the DNA TGTGCCAGCAGCTTAGGTCCAGGGGAGGGTGAGACCCAGTACTTC.